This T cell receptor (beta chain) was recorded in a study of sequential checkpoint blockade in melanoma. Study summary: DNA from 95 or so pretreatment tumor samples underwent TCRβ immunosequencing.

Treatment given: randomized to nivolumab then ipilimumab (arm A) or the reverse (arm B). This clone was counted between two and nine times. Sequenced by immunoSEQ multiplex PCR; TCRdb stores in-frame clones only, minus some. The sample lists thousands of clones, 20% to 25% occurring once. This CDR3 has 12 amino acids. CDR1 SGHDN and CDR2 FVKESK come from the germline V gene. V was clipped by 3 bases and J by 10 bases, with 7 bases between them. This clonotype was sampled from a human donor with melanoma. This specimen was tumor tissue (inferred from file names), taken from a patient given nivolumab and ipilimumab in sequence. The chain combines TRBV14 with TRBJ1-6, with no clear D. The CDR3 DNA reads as TGTGCCAGCAGCCAGGGCCGATCACCCCTCCACTTT. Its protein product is CASSQGRSPLHF. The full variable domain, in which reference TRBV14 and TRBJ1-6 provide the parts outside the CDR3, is EAGVTQFPSHSVIEKGQTVTLRCDPISGHDNLYWYRRVMGKEIKFLLHFVKESKQDESGMPNNRFLAERTGGTYSTLKVQPAELEDSGVYFCASSQGRSPLHFGNGTRLTVT.